The clone carrying this T cell receptor beta chain was detected once. For every subset, genomic DNA was evenly distributed across several immunoSEQ plates. When replicate PCRs were run on sorted subsets, they used 200 ng DNA, about 30,000 T cell genomes. The table came from immunoSEQ multiplex PCR; TCRdb's copy has only in-frame clones and leaves some out. The data show millions of clones, 95% seen once. This sample was included in a study of shared clonotypes between healthy human individuals. The germline V gene has CDR1 LNHDA and CDR2 SQIVND (reference sequence). The CDR3 covers 16 residues. The trim removed 5 bases at V and 5 bases at J, leaving 11 bases unmatched.

V is TRBV19 and J is TRBJ2-5; TRBD2 agrees at 10 bases. Sequenced sample: naive CD4+ T cells sorted from blood. Subset given: CD45RA+ positively selected. The sequence came from a man aged 18-30 years in good health. The chain's CDR3 is CASSPLSGRARETQYF. The DNA of the CDR3 is TGTGCCAGTAGTCCCCTCAGCGGGAGGGCCCGGGAGACCCAGTACTTC.